This entry concerns a single T cell receptor (beta chain). This sample is drawn from a study of T cell responses to AZD1222 COVID-19 vaccine. V dropped 6 bases and J dropped 2 bases, with 20 bases sitting between them. CDR3 length: 17 residues. Germline V CDR1 and CDR2: MGHDK, SYGVNS. The method was immunoSEQ multiplex PCR; TCRdb's version includes in-frame clones alone and lacks a portion of them. Among 180,000 or so clones listed, around 93% were seen once. This sample comprised peripheral blood, obtained 28 days after the second AZD1222 dose. The TCR originated in an adult who received the AZD1222 COVID-19 vaccine. V is TRBV25-1 and J is TRBJ1-3, with D maybe TRBD1 (6 bases). CDR3 bases: TGTGCCAGCAGCCGAAGGGGGGACATAGAGCCTGGAAACACCATATATTTT. This codes for CASSRRGDIEPGNTIYF.